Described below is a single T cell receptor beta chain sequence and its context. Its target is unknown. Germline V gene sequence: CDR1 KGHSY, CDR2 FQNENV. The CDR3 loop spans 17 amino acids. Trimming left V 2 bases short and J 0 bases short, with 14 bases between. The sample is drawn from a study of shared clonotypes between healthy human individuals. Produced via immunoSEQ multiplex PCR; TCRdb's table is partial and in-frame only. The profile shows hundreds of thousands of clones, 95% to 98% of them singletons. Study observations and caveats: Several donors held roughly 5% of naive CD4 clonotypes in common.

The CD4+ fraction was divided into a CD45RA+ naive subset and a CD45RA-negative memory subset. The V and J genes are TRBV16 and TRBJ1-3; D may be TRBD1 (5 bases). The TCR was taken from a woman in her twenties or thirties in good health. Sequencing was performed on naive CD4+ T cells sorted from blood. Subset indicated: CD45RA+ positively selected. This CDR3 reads CASSQQGYDGSGNTIYF. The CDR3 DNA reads TGTGCCAGCAGCCAACAGGGATATGATGGCTCTGGAAACACCATATATTTT. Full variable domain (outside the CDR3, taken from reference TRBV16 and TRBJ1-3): GEEVAQTPKHLVRGEGQKAKLYCAPIKGHSYVFWYQQVLKNEFKFLISFQNENVFDETGMPKERFSAKCLPNSPCSLEIQATKLEDSAVYFCASSQQGYDGSGNTIYFGEGSWLTVV.